This T cell receptor (beta chain) was captured in a study of Ad26.COV2.S vaccination and SARS-CoV-2 variants. Looking at the study overall: The donor participated in the COV1001 trial, in its Ad26.COV2.S arm. Intramuscularly, Ad26.COV2.S was given either once or twice, 56 days apart.

As to this clone: Its antigen remains unknown.

Regarding treatment: some 20 received Ad26.COV2.S at low or high dose, single or two shots; several received placebo; per-sample allocation not given. Collection of the samples took place on day 63 after the first injection of vaccine or placebo. V was pared by 6 bases and J by 4 bases, with 14 bases between. Germline values: CDR1 LNHNV, CDR2 YYDKDF (reference sequence). The CDR3 totals 14 residues. Generated by immunoSEQ multiplex PCR, the TCRdb table keeps only in-frame clones and is missing some. Among under 250,000 clones, around 85% were seen once, and the ten largest hold nearly 3%. Study-level results: The TCR-based breadth and depth measures might underestimate overall T cell responses.

The TCR was taken from a person aged 18-60 years who received the Ad26.COV2.S COVID-19 vaccine or a placebo. Source: peripheral blood, taken in a trial of Ad26.COV2.S vaccine versus placebo. The chain carries TRBV15 and TRBJ2-3; D not certain. The CDR3 reads CATRGGSWADTQYF. Here the CDR3 DNA reads TGTGCCACCAGGGGTGGATCTTGGGCAGATACGCAGTATTTT.